What follows is one T cell receptor beta chain and its context. The sample belongs to a study of blood T cell repertoires in COVID-19. About the research overall: Collection of acute and convalescent COVID-19 samples took place in the United States, Italy and Spain.

The CDR3 is made up of 15 amino acids. V was trimmed by 4 bases and J by 3 bases, leaving 14 bases between them. Germline CDR1 is KGHSH and CDR2 is LQKENI. Original handling: By means of reference gene primer amplification, nucleated cell counts were estimated. Assay: immunoSEQ multiplex PCR; the TCRdb copy retains only in-frame clones and omits some. V and J calls and clone size follow that table, whereas D and trimming were derived from the DNA. Among about 180,000 clones listed, roughly 80% were seen once. This TCR came from a human donor in a cohort sampled during active COVID-19. This chain joins TRBV18 and TRBJ2-3; D call uncertain. Sequenced sample: peripheral blood. CDR3 coding DNA: TGTGCCAGCTCACGCACCCAGACGGAGACAGATACGCAGTATTTT. This translates into CASSRTQTETDTQYF.